The T cell receptor (beta chain) described here comes from a study of blood T cell repertoires in COVID-19. Unmatched junction bases numbered 5, after V lost 2 bases and J lost 4 bases. Germline V lookup: CDR1 SNHLY, CDR2 FYNNEI. This CDR3 is 15 amino acids long. Clones were sequenced by immunoSEQ multiplex PCR, and TCRdb holds only the in-frame ones, with some missing. The data hold fewer than 400,000 clones, with 80% to 90% observed a single time. This clone was seen a few times. The sequence was collected from a young man who had recovered from COVID-19. V usage is TRBV2 and J usage is TRBJ1-1, with TRBD1 identical over 9 bases. The sample consisted of PBMCs or T cells enriched from blood (not recorded which). The DNA for the CDR3 is TGTGCCAGCAGTGAATTACAGGGGGCCGTCACTGAAGCTTTCTTT. This gives the protein CASSELQGAVTEAFF.